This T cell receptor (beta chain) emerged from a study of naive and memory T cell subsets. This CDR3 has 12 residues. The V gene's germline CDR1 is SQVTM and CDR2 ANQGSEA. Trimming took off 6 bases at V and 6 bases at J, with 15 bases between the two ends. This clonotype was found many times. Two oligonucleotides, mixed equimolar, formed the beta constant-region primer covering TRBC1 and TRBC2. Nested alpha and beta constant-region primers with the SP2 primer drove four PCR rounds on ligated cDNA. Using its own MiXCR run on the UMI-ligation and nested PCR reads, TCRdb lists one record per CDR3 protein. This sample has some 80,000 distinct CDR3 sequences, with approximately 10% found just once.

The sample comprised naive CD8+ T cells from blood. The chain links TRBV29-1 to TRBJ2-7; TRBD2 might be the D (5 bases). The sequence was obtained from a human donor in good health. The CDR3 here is CSVADEGREQYF. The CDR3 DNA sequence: TGCAGCGTGGCCGACGAGGGTCGCGAGCAGTACTTC.